The subject of this entry is one T cell receptor (beta chain). Authors' analysis steps: Amplifying reference gene primers gave estimates of nucleated cell counts. TCRdb's table, derived via immunoSEQ multiplex PCR, lists solely in-frame clones and lacks some. V and J calls and clone size are given by that table; D and trimming were obtained from the DNA. The sample has fewer than 150,000 clones, approximately 80% seen once. The sample originates from a study of blood T cell repertoires in COVID-19. Overall study context: Samples of COVID-19 (acute and convalescent) were obtained from the United States, Italy and Spain. The analysed material was cDNA or gDNA that came from T cells, B-cell-depleted T cells, or PBMCs.

V shed 3 bases and J shed 4 bases, with 11 bases lying between them. Germline V CDR1 and CDR2: MNHEY, SMNVEV (reference sequence). The length of the CDR3 is 14 residues. This TCR came from a man between 70 and 80 years old with acute or convalescent COVID-19. Input material: peripheral blood. This chain connects TRBV27 to TRBJ2-3; TRBD2 is a possible D gene (5 bases). CDR3 sequence reads: CASSLDGIADTQYF. The CDR3 DNA is TGTGCCAGCAGTTTGGACGGGATAGCAGATACGCAGTATTTT.